These T cell receptor beta chains were read from a single sample in a study of T cell responses to AZD1222 COVID-19 vaccine. Assay used: immunoSEQ multiplex PCR; TCRdb lists only in-frame clones, some missing. The data contain about 160,000 clones, around 90% of them singletons. Specimen: peripheral blood, collected 28 days after the second AZD1222 dose. These TCRs come from an adult who received the AZD1222 COVID-19 vaccine. Both conserved end residues are part of each CDR3.

TRBJ1-3 | TRBV18 | CASSPRQGSGNTIYF
TRBJ2-1 | TRBV3-1/TRBV3-2 | CASSQDAGTEYYNEQFF
TRBJ2-7 | TRBV5-1 | CASRGVDEQYF
TRBJ1-2 | TRBV20-1 | CSGTGYTF
TRBJ2-1 | TRBV5-1 | CASSLSSMGGNEQFF
TRBJ2-7 | TRBV30 | CAWSRDRGYEQYF
TRBJ2-1 | TRBV4-2 | CASSHDLSSYNEQFF
TRBJ1-5 | TRBV30 | CAWSTGLGNQPQHF
TRBJ1-6 | TRBV10-3 | CAISESGGQLQGNSPLHF
TRBJ1-2 | TRBV30 | CAWSVLARGYTF
TRBJ2-7 | TRBV6-5 | CASSPFASNEQYF
TRBJ1-1 | TRBV25-1 | CASSESAVLNTEAFF
TRBJ2-1 | TRBV5-1 | CASSLGDSSYNEQFF
TRBJ1-3 | TRBV19 | CASSIPASGTSSGNTIYF
TRBJ1-2 | TRBV21-1 | CASTPGRSGYGYTF
TRBJ1-1 | TRBV10-2 | CASSEPPGGEAFF
TRBJ2-1 | TRBV7-7 | CASSLFAGAIDEQFF
TRBJ1-1 | TRBV7-8 | CASSLPPGGNTEAFF
TRBJ2-1 | TRBV5-4 | CASSLGQGSYNEQFF
TRBJ1-4 | TRBV3-1/TRBV3-2 | CASSQKTGGSREKLFF
TRBJ2-5 | TRBV7-9 | CASSLRGGLQETQYF
TRBJ2-7 | TRBV6-5 | CASRTGFYEQYF
TRBJ1-5 | TRBV10-3 | CAIRRGGQPQHF
TRBJ2-7 | TRBV27 | CASSLLTPTSRPYEQYF